The count of the clone carrying this T cell receptor (beta chain) is one. This sample was included in a study of control samples from healthy donors and cancer patients. Assay: immunoSEQ multiplex PCR; the TCRdb copy retains only in-frame clones and omits some. The sample includes approximately 120,000 clones, around 89% seen only once; the top ten take 17%. The V gene lost 1 base and the J gene lost 4 bases, with 5 bases spanning the gap. In germline, CDR1 is SGHVS, CDR2 FNYEAQ. The CDR3 sequence is 13 residues long. This chain links TRBV7-6 with TRBJ1-5; D gene uncertain. The clonotype comes from a woman aged 50 to 60 in good health. The source material was blood. CDR3 in amino acids: CASSLGRNQPQHF. The CDR3 DNA reads TGTGCCAGCAGCTTAGGACGGAATCAGCCCCAGCATTTT.